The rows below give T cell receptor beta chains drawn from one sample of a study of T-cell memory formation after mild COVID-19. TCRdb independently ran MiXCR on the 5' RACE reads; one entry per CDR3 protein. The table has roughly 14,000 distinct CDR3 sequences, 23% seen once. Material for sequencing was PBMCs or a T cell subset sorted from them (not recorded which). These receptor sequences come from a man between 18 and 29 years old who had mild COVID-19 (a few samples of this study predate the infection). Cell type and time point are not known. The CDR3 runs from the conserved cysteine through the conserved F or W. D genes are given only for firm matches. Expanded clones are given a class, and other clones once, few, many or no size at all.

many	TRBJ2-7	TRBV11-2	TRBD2	CASSTGGNPLLEQYF	TGTGCCAGCAGCACGGGGGGTAACCCCCTCCTCGAGCAGTACTTC
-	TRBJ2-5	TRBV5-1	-	CASSLGPLGAQETQYF	TGCGCCAGCAGCTTGGGACCCCTTGGGGCCCAAGAGACCCAGTACTTC
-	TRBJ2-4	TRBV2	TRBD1	CASGQGYTKNIQYF	TGTGCCAGCGGACAGGGGTATACCAAAAACATTCAGTACTTC
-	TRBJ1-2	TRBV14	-	CASSQPWGRLSGYTF	TGTGCCAGCAGCCAACCCTGGGGCAGGCTAAGTGGCTACACCTTC
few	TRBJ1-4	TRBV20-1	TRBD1	CSARGDSYEKLFF	TGCAGTGCTAGGGGGGACAGCTATGAAAAACTGTTTTTT
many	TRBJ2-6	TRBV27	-	CASSPIPGMFSGANVLTF	TGTGCCAGCAGCCCCATCCCCGGGATGTTTTCTGGGGCCAACGTCCTGACTTTC
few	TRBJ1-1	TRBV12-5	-	CASGLHRDLNTEAFF	TGTGCTAGTGGCCTTCACAGGGACTTGAACACTGAAGCTTTCTTT
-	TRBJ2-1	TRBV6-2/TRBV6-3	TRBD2	CASSLAGDHEQFF	TGTGCCAGCAGTTTGGCGGGGGATCATGAGCAGTTCTTC
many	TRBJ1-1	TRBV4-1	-	CASSLLTSPGNTEAFF	TGCGCCAGCAGCCTCCTAACAAGCCCGGGGAACACTGAAGCTTTCTTT
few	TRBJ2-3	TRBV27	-	CASSLSQDLRTQYF	TGTGCCAGCAGTTTGTCACAGGACCTTAGAACGCAGTATTTT
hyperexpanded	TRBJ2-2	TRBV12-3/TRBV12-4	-	CASTHLRNINTGELFF	TGTGCCAGCACACACCTTCGGAACATCAACACCGGGGAGCTGTTTTTT
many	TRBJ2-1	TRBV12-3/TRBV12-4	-	CASSPQTGTPSYNEQFF	TGTGCCAGCAGTCCCCAGACCGGGACACCTTCCTACAATGAGCAGTTCTTC
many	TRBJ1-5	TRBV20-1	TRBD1	CSATGGASQPQHF	TGCAGCGCCACAGGGGGCGCAAGCCAGCCCCAGCATTTT
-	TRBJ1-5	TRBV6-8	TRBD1	CASNTDRGSNQPQHF	TGTGCCAGCAACACAGACAGGGGGAGCAATCAGCCCCAGCATTTT
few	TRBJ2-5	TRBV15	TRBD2	CATSKDLGGQETQYF	TGTGCCACCAGCAAGGATCTGGGGGGGCAAGAGACCCAGTACTTC
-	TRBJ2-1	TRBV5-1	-	CASSREVNEQFF	TGCGCCAGCAGCCGAGAGGTAAATGAGCAGTTCTTC
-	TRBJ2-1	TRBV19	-	CASSLTIQGHNEQFF	TGTGCCAGTAGCTTAACAATACAGGGTCACAATGAGCAGTTCTTC
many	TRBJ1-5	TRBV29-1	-	CSVVQGNQPQHF	TGCAGCGTTGTCCAGGGGAATCAGCCCCAGCATTTT
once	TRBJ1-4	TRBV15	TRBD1	CATSSRQGHEKLFF	TGTGCCACCAGCTCTCGACAGGGGCATGAAAAACTGTTTTTT
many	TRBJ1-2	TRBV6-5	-	CASSFAANYGYTF	TGTGCCAGCAGTTTTGCAGCTAACTATGGCTACACCTTC
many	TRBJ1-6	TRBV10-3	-	CAISELGQGPLNSPLHF	TGTGCCATCAGTGAGCTCGGCCAAGGTCCCCTAAATTCACCCCTCCACTTT
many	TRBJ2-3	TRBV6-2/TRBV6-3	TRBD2	CASRLAETDTQYF	TGTGCCAGTCGACTAGCGGAGACAGATACGCAGTATTTT
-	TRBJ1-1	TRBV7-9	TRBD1	CASSFLTTGGYTEAFF	TGTGCCAGCAGCTTCCTTACGACAGGGGGATACACTGAAGCTTTCTTT
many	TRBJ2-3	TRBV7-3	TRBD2	CASSPTGRGTSPSDTQYF	TGTGCCAGCAGCCCAACAGGCCGGGGGACTAGTCCAAGCGATACGCAGTATTTT
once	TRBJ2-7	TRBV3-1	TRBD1	CASRSGTGLGEQYF	TGTGCCAGCAGATCCGGGACAGGCCTGGGGGAGCAGTACTTC
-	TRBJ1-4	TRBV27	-	CATRGGTNEKLFF	TGTGCCACCAGGGGTGGCACTAATGAAAAACTGTTTTTT
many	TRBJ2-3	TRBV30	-	CAWATRGTPSTDTQYF	TGTGCCTGGGCGACTAGAGGGACCCCTAGCACAGATACGCAGTATTTT
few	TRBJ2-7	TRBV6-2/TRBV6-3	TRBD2	CASRIGTSGGYEQYF	TGTGCCAGCAGGATCGGGACTAGCGGGGGGTACGAGCAGTACTTC
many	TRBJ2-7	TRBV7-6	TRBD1	CASSARDRGYEQYF	TGTGCCAGCAGCGCCCGGGACAGGGGGTACGAGCAGTACTTC
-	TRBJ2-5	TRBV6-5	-	CASSYSRYQETQYF	TGTGCCAGCAGTTACTCGAGGTATCAAGAGACCCAGTACTTC
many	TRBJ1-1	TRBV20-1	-	CSARNGPAQAFF	TGCAGTGCTAGGAACGGACCCGCCCAAGCTTTCTTT
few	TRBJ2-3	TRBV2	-	CASSPGQFSTDTQYF	TGTGCCAGCAGTCCCGGACAGTTTAGCACAGATACGCAGTATTTT
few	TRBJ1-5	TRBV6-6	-	CASSPRGYYSNQPQHF	TGTGCCAGCAGTCCACGGGGATATTATAGCAATCAGCCCCAGCATTTT
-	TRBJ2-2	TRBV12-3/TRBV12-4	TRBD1	CASSSTGGAGAVFF	TGTGCCAGCAGCTCGACAGGGGGCGCTGGGGCTGTTTTTTTT
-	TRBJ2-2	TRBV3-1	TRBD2	CASSPPVGLAGIGAGELFF	TGTGCCAGCAGCCCCCCCGTCGGGCTAGCGGGAATAGGGGCCGGGGAGCTGTTTTTT
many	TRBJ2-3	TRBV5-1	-	CASSYNTDTQYF	TGCGCCAGCAGCTATAACACAGATACGCAGTATTTT
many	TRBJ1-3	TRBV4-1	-	CASSHAPPFSGNTIYF	TGCGCCAGCAGCCACGCACCGCCATTCTCTGGAAACACCATATATTTT
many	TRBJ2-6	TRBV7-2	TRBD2	CASEKRGGTPGANVLTF	TGTGCCAGCGAGAAGCGGGGTGGGACCCCTGGGGCCAACGTCCTGACTTTC
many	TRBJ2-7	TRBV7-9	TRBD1	CASSYRTGNYEQYF	TGTGCCAGCAGCTACAGGACAGGGAACTACGAGCAGTACTTC
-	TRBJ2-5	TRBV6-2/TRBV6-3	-	CASTFGPGIRETQYF	TGTGCCAGCACCTTTGGACCGGGGATTCGGGAGACCCAGTACTTC
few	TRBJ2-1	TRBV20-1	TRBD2	CSAWTSSYNEQFF	TGCAGTGCATGGACTAGCAGCTACAATGAGCAGTTCTTC
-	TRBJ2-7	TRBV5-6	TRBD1	CASSRDRGSYEQYF	TGTGCCAGCAGCCGGGACAGGGGGTCCTACGAGCAGTACTTC
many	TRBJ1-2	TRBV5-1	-	CASRVWARYGYTF	TGCGCCAGCAGGGTTTGGGCCCGCTATGGCTACACCTTC
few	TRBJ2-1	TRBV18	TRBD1	CASSPLLRGRTINEQFF	TGTGCCAGCTCACCACTCCTTAGGGGGCGGACGATAAATGAGCAGTTCTTC
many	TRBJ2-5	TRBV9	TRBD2	CASSYHTSAGGWETQYF	TGTGCCAGCAGCTATCACACTAGCGCGGGGGGCTGGGAGACCCAGTACTTC